The rows below give T cell receptor beta chains drawn from one sample of a study of blood T cells in healthy people across ages. TCRdb reprocessed the 5' RACE reads with MiXCR, giving one entry per CDR3 protein. The table has 1.5 million to 2 million distinct CDR3 sequences, approximately 32% seen once. The source material was blood. Receptors were obtained from a woman younger than 45 in good health. The CDR3 runs from the conserved cysteine through the conserved F or W. The order of the fields is D gene, J gene, V gene, clone size, CDR3 length, CDR3 DNA, CDR3 protein. The D gene is left open where the match is weak. Size tells how often a clone was seen (once, few, many) or the class of an expanded clone, and some rows leave it out.

D: TRBD2
J: TRBJ2-1
V: TRBV5-4
size: once
length: 14
DNA: TGTACCAGCAGCTTGGCGGGAGGGCCGGGTGAGCAGTTCTTC
CDR3: CTSSLAGGPGEQFF

D: .
J: TRBJ2-1
V: TRBV7-3
size: many
length: 14
DNA: TGTGCCAGCAGCTTAACGGCGTTCGGGAATGAGCAGTTCTTC
CDR3: CASSLTAFGNEQFF

D: .
J: TRBJ1-1
V: TRBV12-3/TRBV12-4
size: few
length: 16
DNA: TGTGCCAGCAGTTCCCCCTCGACAGTGAGAAACACTGAAGCTTTCTTT
CDR3: CASSSPSTVRNTEAFF

D: .
J: TRBJ1-2
V: TRBV9
size: few
length: 17
DNA: TGTGCCAGCAGCCCCCTGGAGGCACCTCGGGATGCCTATGGCTACACCTTC
CDR3: CASSPLEAPRDAYGYTF

D: .
J: TRBJ1-1
V: TRBV29-1
size: .
length: 12
DNA: TGCAGTGTTGGGTTTACCACGAGAGAAGCTTTCTTT
CDR3: CSVGFTTREAFF

D: .
J: TRBJ2-5
V: TRBV20-1
size: few
length: 19
DNA: TGCAGTGCTAGAGGAGATCCGGGGCGGGGGCTACTGTACCAAGAGACCCAGTACTTC
CDR3: CSARGDPGRGLLYQETQYF

D: .
J: TRBJ1-5
V: TRBV28
size: .
length: 16
DNA: TGTGCCAGCAGCACTAGAGTAAGGGGTCGGAATCAGCCCCGGCATTTT
CDR3: CASSTRVRGRNQPRHF

D: TRBD2
J: TRBJ2-1
V: TRBV9
size: few
length: 15
DNA: TGTGCCAGCAGCGCGACTAGCGGGGGGGCAATTGAGCAGTTCTTC
CDR3: CASSATSGGAIEQFF

D: TRBD2
J: TRBJ2-3
V: TRBV9
size: many
length: 17
DNA: TGTGCCAGCAGCGCACAGACTAGCGGGAGGTCGAAGGGGGCGCAGTATTTT
CDR3: CASSAQTSGRSKGAQYF

D: .
J: TRBJ1-1
V: TRBV7-2
size: few
length: 16
DNA: TGTGCCAGCAGCTTAGAACCCCTAGGGGTGAGCACTGAAGCTTTCTTT
CDR3: CASSLEPLGVSTEAFF

D: TRBD2
J: TRBJ2-3
V: TRBV10-3
size: .
length: 14
DNA: TGTGCCGAACTAGCGGGAGGATTCACAGATACGCAGTATTTT
CDR3: CAELAGGFTDTQYF

D: .
J: TRBJ2-5
V: TRBV5-1
size: .
length: 18
DNA: TGCGCCAGCAGCCCCAGTAGTAGCTTACCCCCGTACCAAGAGACCCAGTACTTC
CDR3: CASSPSSSLPPYQETQYF

D: TRBD2
J: TRBJ2-3
V: TRBV20-1
size: .
length: 16
DNA: TGCAGTGCTAGGAGGCTACTAGCGGAAGTCATAGATACGCAGTATTTT
CDR3: CSARRLLAEVIDTQYF

D: TRBD2
J: TRBJ2-3
V: TRBV9
size: few
length: 16
DNA: TGTGCCAGCAGCGTAGATGGCGGGAGGGCCGCAGATACGCAGTATTTT
CDR3: CASSVDGGRAADTQYF

D: .
J: TRBJ1-1
V: TRBV5-6
size: .
length: 15
DNA: TGTGCCAGCACGGAAGGGTTAGGTTTGGACACTGAAGCTTTCTTT
CDR3: CASTEGLGLDTEAFF

D: TRBD2
J: TRBJ2-3
V: TRBV6-2/TRBV6-3
size: few
length: 17
DNA: TGTGCCAGCAGTACCCTAGCGGGGGGCCTTTTCACAGATACGCAGTATTTT
CDR3: CASSTLAGGLFTDTQYF

D: TRBD2
J: TRBJ2-1
V: TRBV6-2/TRBV6-3
size: .
length: 16
DNA: TGTGCCAGCAACCTGCATAGCGGGAGCTCCCACAATGAGCAGTTCTTC
CDR3: CASNLHSGSSHNEQFF

D: .
J: TRBJ1-5
V: TRBV15
size: .
length: 15
DNA: TGTGCCACCAGCAGAGATGGGGCCAGGAATCAGCCCCAGCATTTT
CDR3: CATSRDGARNQPQHF

D: .
J: TRBJ1-1
V: TRBV20-1
size: .
length: 13
DNA: TGCAGTGCTAGGAGGGTGCCGAACACTGAAGCTTTCTTT
CDR3: CSARRVPNTEAFF

D: TRBD2
J: TRBJ2-7
V: TRBV29-1
size: .
length: 17
DNA: TGCAGCGTTGAAGAGGGTCCGTTAAGCGGGAGATCATACGAGCAGTACTTC
CDR3: CSVEEGPLSGRSYEQYF

D: .
J: TRBJ1-2
V: TRBV7-3
size: .
length: 13
DNA: TGTGCCAGCAGCCCAGGGGTTGGAAGTGGCTACACCTTC
CDR3: CASSPGVGSGYTF

D: .
J: TRBJ2-2
V: TRBV27
size: .
length: 18
DNA: TGTGCCAGCAGTTTATCGATCTTATCAGTGGGGAACACCGGGGAGCTGTTTTTT
CDR3: CASSLSILSVGNTGELFF

D: TRBD2
J: TRBJ2-1
V: TRBV12-3/TRBV12-4
size: .
length: 16
DNA: TGTGCCAGCAGTTTAGGATCTGGCGGGAGGGCCGGGGAGCAGTTCTTC
CDR3: CASSLGSGGRAGEQFF

D: .
J: TRBJ2-5
V: TRBV12-3/TRBV12-4
size: .
length: 13
DNA: TGTGCCAGCGGTCACAGGATTCAAGAGACCCAGTACTTC
CDR3: CASGHRIQETQYF

D: TRBD2
J: TRBJ2-1
V: TRBV11-2
size: .
length: 14
DNA: TGTGCCAGCAGCGGGGGGGGTCTTGGGAATGAGCAGTTCTTC
CDR3: CASSGGGLGNEQFF

D: TRBD2
J: TRBJ2-1
V: TRBV6-4
size: few
length: 15
DNA: TGTGCCAGCAAGACTCGACTAGCCCCCTACAATGAGCAGTTCTTC
CDR3: CASKTRLAPYNEQFF

D: .
J: TRBJ2-1
V: TRBV5-1
size: .
length: 16
DNA: TGCGCCAGCAGCTGGGTTGCGGGGGCCATTGGGAATGAGCAGTTCTTC
CDR3: CASSWVAGAIGNEQFF

D: TRBD1
J: TRBJ2-3
V: TRBV7-2
size: .
length: 15
DNA: TGTGCCAGCAGCTCAAACAGGGGGCTTGGAGATACGCAGTATTTT
CDR3: CASSSNRGLGDTQYF

D: .
J: TRBJ2-1
V: TRBV3-1
size: .
length: 16
DNA: TGTGCCAGCAGCCAAGTAGGCGCGGCTTGGGGCAATGAGCAGTTCTTC
CDR3: CASSQVGAAWGNEQFF

D: TRBD2
J: TRBJ2-2
V: TRBV20-1
size: .
length: 15
DNA: TGCAGTGCTAGAGTAGCGGGAGTAGGGACCGGGGAGCTGTTTTTT
CDR3: CSARVAGVGTGELFF

D: TRBD2
J: TRBJ2-1
V: TRBV3-1
size: few
length: 16
DNA: TGTGCCAGCAGCCAAGATTTATGGCGGGGGGGCAATGAGCAGTTCTTC
CDR3: CASSQDLWRGGNEQFF

D: TRBD2
J: TRBJ2-5
V: TRBV3-1
size: .
length: 17
DNA: TGTGCCAGCAGCCAAGGAACACTACAGGTTCCCAAGCGGGACCAGTACTTC
CDR3: CASSQGTLQVPKRDQYF

D: .
J: TRBJ1-2
V: TRBV13
size: .
length: 12
DNA: TGTGCCAGCAGCTTGTCTCCCGCGCAGGACACCTTC
CDR3: CASSLSPAQDTF

D: .
J: TRBJ2-7
V: TRBV7-9
size: .
length: 12
DNA: TGTGCCAACAGCACCGACGGGTCCGAGCAGTACTTC
CDR3: CANSTDGSEQYF

D: TRBD2
J: TRBJ2-3
V: TRBV7-7
size: .
length: 18
DNA: TGTGCCAGCAGCCCCTCCTTTCCAGCGGGAGGTGGCACAGATACGCAGTATTTT
CDR3: CASSPSFPAGGGTDTQYF

D: .
J: TRBJ2-5
V: TRBV2
size: few
length: 18
DNA: TGTGCCAGCAGTACGAGACCGAAGATGGGGGATCTCCAAGAGACCCAGTACTTC
CDR3: CASSTRPKMGDLQETQYF

D: .
J: TRBJ2-5
V: TRBV2
size: .
length: 13
DNA: TGTGCCAGCCTGTATACAGGGAAGGAGACCCAGTACTTC
CDR3: CASLYTGKETQYF

D: TRBD1
J: TRBJ1-4
V: TRBV20-1
size: .
length: 15
DNA: TGCAGTGCAACGTCAGGGGGGCGCACTAATGAAAAACTGTTTTTT
CDR3: CSATSGGRTNEKLFF

D: .
J: TRBJ1-2
V: TRBV28
size: few
length: 14
DNA: TGTGCCAGCACCCGACCCCGGGGGCTAATTCACTACACCTTC
CDR3: CASTRPRGLIHYTF

D: .
J: TRBJ2-7
V: TRBV4-1
size: many
length: 15
DNA: TGCGCCAGCAGCCAAGAGGGGCAGCCCTCCTACGAGCAGTACTTC
CDR3: CASSQEGQPSYEQYF

D: TRBD1
J: TRBJ2-2
V: TRBV7-6
size: .
length: 16
DNA: TGTGCCAGCAGCTTAGAATCGACAGGGCACACCGGGGAGCTGTTTTTT
CDR3: CASSLESTGHTGELFF

D: .
J: TRBJ2-6
V: TRBV9
size: few
length: 16
DNA: TGTGCCAGCAGTGTCCCCAGCAGGGAGGGGGCCAACGTCCTGACTTTC
CDR3: CASSVPSREGANVLTF

D: TRBD2
J: TRBJ2-5
V: TRBV15
size: .
length: 16
DNA: TGTGCCACCAGCAGGTCTCTAGCGGGGGGGGCCGAGACCCAGTACTTC
CDR3: CATSRSLAGGAETQYF

D: TRBD2
J: TRBJ2-5
V: TRBV20-1
size: few
length: 16
DNA: TGCAGTGCTAGGTCGGGGACTAACGGTCCCCAAGAGACCCAGTACTTC
CDR3: CSARSGTNGPQETQYF

D: .
J: TRBJ1-2
V: TRBV6-5
size: .
length: 18
DNA: TGTGCCAGCAGTTACTCCGGGACTGGAGTTACAGCTAACTATGGCTACACCTTC
CDR3: CASSYSGTGVTANYGYTF

D: TRBD2
J: TRBJ2-7
V: TRBV27
size: few
length: 16
DNA: TGTGCCAGCAGTTCCCCAACTAGCGGGAGTTGGTACGAGCAGTACTTC
CDR3: CASSSPTSGSWYEQYF

D: TRBD1
J: TRBJ1-5
V: TRBV28
size: few
length: 14
DNA: TGTGCCAGCAGTTTGAACAGGGGGGGCCAGCCCCAGCATTTT
CDR3: CASSLNRGGQPQHF

D: TRBD1
J: TRBJ2-7
V: TRBV7-2
size: .
length: 14
DNA: TGTGCCAGCAGCTCCGATCCGGGACAGGGCCTAGAGAACTTC
CDR3: CASSSDPGQGLENF

D: TRBD1
J: TRBJ1-2
V: TRBV5-6
size: .
length: 14
DNA: TGTGCCAGCAGCGTCTCGGACAGGAACTATGGCTACACCTTC
CDR3: CASSVSDRNYGYTF

D: .
J: TRBJ2-5
V: TRBV11-1
size: .
length: 14
DNA: TGTGTCAGCGGCGGGGACCTCGTCGAGGAGACCCAGTACTTC
CDR3: CVSGGDLVEETQYF

D: TRBD1
J: TRBJ1-2
V: TRBV6-5
size: few
length: 15
DNA: TGTGCCAGCAGTTACGGTTTCGGGACAGAAGGCGGCTACACCTTC
CDR3: CASSYGFGTEGGYTF

D: .
J: TRBJ1-2
V: TRBV7-9
size: few
length: 11
DNA: TGTGCCAGCAGCAGGGATGATGGCTACACCTTC
CDR3: CASSRDDGYTF

D: .
J: TRBJ1-1
V: TRBV7-3
size: .
length: 14
DNA: TGTGCCAGCAGCAGGCAGAGGGGGAACACTGAAGCTTTCTTT
CDR3: CASSRQRGNTEAFF